The text below deals with one T cell receptor beta chain. These data belong to a study of blood T cell repertoires in COVID-19. Across the study: Sample material is recorded as cDNA or gDNA derived from T cells, B-cell-depleted T cells, or PBMCs.

As originally analysed: Amplification with reference gene primers provided the estimates of nucleated cell counts. Clones were sequenced by immunoSEQ multiplex PCR, and TCRdb holds only the in-frame ones, with some missing. D and trimming come from the DNA, and the V and J calls and clone size come from that table. The sample holds roughly 440,000 clones, around 89% seen once. Germline V gives CDR1 SEHNR, CDR2 FQNEAQ (reference sequence). CDR3 size: 15 residues. The germline V and J ends were trimmed by 1 base and 5 bases, with 14 bases remaining between them. The sequencing sample was made of peripheral blood. The TCR was taken from a woman in her forties or fifties with COVID-19, enrolled during active disease. The genes are TRBV7-9 and TRBJ1-2, with D possibly TRBD1 on 5 matching bases. The CDR3 DNA reads as TGTGCCAGCAGCTTAGGGGGCCTCTCTACGTATGGCTACACCTTC. Protein sequence: CASSLGGLSTYGYTF.